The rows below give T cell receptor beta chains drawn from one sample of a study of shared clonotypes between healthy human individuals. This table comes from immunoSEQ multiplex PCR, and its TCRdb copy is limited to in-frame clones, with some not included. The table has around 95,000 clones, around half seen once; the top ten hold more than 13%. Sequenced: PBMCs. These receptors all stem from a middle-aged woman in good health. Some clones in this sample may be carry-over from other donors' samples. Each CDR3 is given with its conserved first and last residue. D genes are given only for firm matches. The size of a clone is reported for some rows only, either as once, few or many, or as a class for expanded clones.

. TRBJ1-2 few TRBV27 CASSLSNTGQGGGGYTF TGTGCCAGCAGTTTATCTAATACGGGCCAGGGCGGCGGTGGCTACACCTTC
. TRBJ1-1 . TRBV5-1 CASSRQTTDTEAFF TGCGCCAGCAGCCGTCAGACAACGGACACTGAAGCTTTCTTT
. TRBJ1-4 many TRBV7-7 CASSPGGTNEKLFF TGTGCCAGCAGCCCCGGTGGGACTAATGAAAAACTGTTTTTT
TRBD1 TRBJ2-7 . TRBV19 CASSLRDSSYEQYF TGTGCCAGTAGTCTCCGGGACAGCTCCTACGAGCAGTACTTC
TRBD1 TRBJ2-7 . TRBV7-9 CASSLPSINTGGEYEQYF TGTGCCAGCAGCCTTCCATCGATTAATACAGGGGGCGAATACGAGCAGTACTTC
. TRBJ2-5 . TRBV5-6 CASSGDPGETQYF TGTGCCAGCAGCGGTGACCCAGGGGAGACCCAGTACTTC
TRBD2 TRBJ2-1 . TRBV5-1 CASTLAGMNEQFF TGCGCCAGCACTCTAGCGGGAATGAATGAGCAGTTCTTC
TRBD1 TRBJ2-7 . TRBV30 CAWMSLQGAFYEQYF TGTGCCTGGATGTCCCTGCAGGGGGCTTTTTACGAGCAGTACTTC
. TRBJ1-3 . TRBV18 CASSPGGGNTIYF TGTGCCAGCTCACCCGGAGGAGGAAACACCATATATTTT
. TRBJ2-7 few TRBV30 CAWSGGTEAYEQYF TGTGCCTGGAGTGGCGGGACAGAGGCCTACGAGCAGTACTTC
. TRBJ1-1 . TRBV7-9 CASSGPRRPNTEAFF TGTGCCAGCAGCGGGCCTCGCAGGCCGAACACTGAAGCTTTCTTT
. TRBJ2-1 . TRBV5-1 CASSSEPGQFYNEQFF TGCGCCAGCAGCTCGGAACCGGGACAATTTTACAATGAGCAGTTCTTC
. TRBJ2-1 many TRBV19 CASSTLQQSNEQFF TGTGCCAGTAGTACGTTGCAGCAGAGCAATGAGCAGTTCTTC
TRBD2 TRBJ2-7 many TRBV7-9 CASSLGGGSFGEQYF TGTGCCAGCAGCTTAGGCGGGGGATCGTTCGGCGAGCAGTACTTC
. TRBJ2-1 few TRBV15 CATSSDSGPYNEQFF TGTGCCACCAGCAGTGACTCGGGCCCCTACAATGAGCAGTTCTTC
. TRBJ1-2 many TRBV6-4 CASSDVGVDGYTF TGTGCCAGCAGTGACGTGGGTGTGGATGGCTACACCTTC
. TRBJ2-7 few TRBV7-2 CASSFFDRSYEQYF TGTGCCAGCAGTTTCTTTGACAGATCCTACGAGCAGTACTTC
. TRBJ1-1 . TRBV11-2 CASSIRRGNTEAFF TGTGCCAGCAGCATTCGCAGGGGGAACACTGAAGCTTTCTTT
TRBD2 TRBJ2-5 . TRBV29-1 CSVPRAGVRETQYF TGCAGCGTTCCTCGAGCGGGAGTGAGGGAGACCCAGTACTTC
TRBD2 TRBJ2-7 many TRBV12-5 CASGLAGTSSYEQYF TGTGCTAGTGGTTTGGCAGGGACTAGCTCCTACGAGCAGTACTTC
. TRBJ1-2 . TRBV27 CASSLFGVGVNYGYTF TGTGCCAGCAGTTTATTCGGGGTGGGAGTCAACTATGGCTACACCTTC
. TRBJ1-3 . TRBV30 CAWSSSGNTIYF TGCGCCTGGAGTTCCTCTGGAAACACCATATATTTT
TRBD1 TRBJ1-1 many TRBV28 CASGGTGNMNTEAFF TGTGCCAGCGGGGGGACAGGGAACATGAACACTGAAGCTTTCTTT
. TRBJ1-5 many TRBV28 CASSLAGQPQHF TGTGCCAGCAGTTTAGCAGGGCAGCCCCAGCATTTT
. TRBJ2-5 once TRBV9 CASSPRYRGIQETQYF TGTGCCAGCAGCCCCCGGTATCGGGGGATCCAAGAGACCCAGTACTTC
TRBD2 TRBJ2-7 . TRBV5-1 CATSWGGRAYEQYF TGCGCCACCTCATGGGGCGGGAGGGCCTACGAGCAGTACTTC
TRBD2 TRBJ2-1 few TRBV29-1 CSVGLAGGYAEQFF TGCAGCGTTGGGCTAGCGGGAGGGTATGCTGAGCAGTTCTTC